The 9 T cell receptor gamma chains below all came from one sample that was sequenced in a study of γδ T cells in repeated Plasmodium falciparum infection. Bulk repertoires came from Vgamma9/Vdelta2+ or Vdelta2-negative gammadelta T cells flow-sorted from PBMC. TCRdb re-called the multiplex PCR reads with CATT. Of 11,000 to 15,000 gamma-chain clones listed, 1.5% to 2% are singletons. Sequenced sample: gamma-delta T cells from blood. These receptors were obtained from a pool of human donors (malaria-infected and uninfected, not separated).

In this sample, this clone turned up a few times. This DNA's translation and the protein TCRdb lists, from a much larger clone, do not match at residue 8, likely due to a read error; the protein shown is translated from the DNA. V gene TRGV4 combines with J gene TRGJ1 or TRGJ2. TCRdb lists no J gene, so it was determined here by aligning the DNA to germline. Trimming cost V 0 bases and J 12 bases; bases outside gene matches: 5. The length of the CDR3 is 11 residues. Germline V gives CDR1 EGSTGY, CDR2 YDSYTSSV. CDR3 sequence (DNA): TGTGCCACCTGGGATGGGCGATTGAAACTCTTT. Translation gives CATWDGRLKLF.

This clone has only a few counts. A far larger clone is off by one base, so a read error is likely. Other DNA sequences in this specimen translate into the identical CDR3. The chain is built from TRGV9 and TRGJP. The J gene, missing from TCRdb, was assigned here through DNA to germline matching. V shed 5 bases and J 7 bases; nucleotides not matched to a gene: 5. This CDR3 is built from 15 residues. Germline V lookup: CDR1 GITISATS, CDR2 ISYDGTV (reference sequence). CDR3 residues: CALWVKELGKKIKVF. The CDR3 bases are TGTGCCTTGTGGGTCAAGGAGTTGGGCAAAAAAATCAAGGTATTT.

Regarding this clone: Translating this DNA gives a protein that differs at residue 14 from the TCRdb one, which belongs to a much larger clone; a read error is likely, and the protein shown is this translation. The chain couples TRGV3 to TRGJP2. The J gene is not listed in TCRdb, so it was assigned here from a DNA match to germline. This CDR3 is 18 amino acids long. Germline loops: CDR1 VTNTFY, CDR2 YDVSTARD (reference sequence). The CDR3 reads CATWDRPLGPWSDLIKTF. As DNA, the CDR3 is TGTGCCACCTGGGACAGGCCATTAGGCCCCTGGAGTGATTTGATCAAGACGTTT.

In this sample, this clone turned up a few times. A single base is all that separates this from a far larger clone, so a read error is likely. The same CDR3 is also encoded by other DNA sequences in this sample. The J gene is TRGJP, the V gene TRGV9. The J gene, missing from TCRdb, was assigned here through DNA to germline matching. V shed 2 bases and J 4 bases; nucleotides not matched to a gene: 11. The CDR3 spans 19 residues. Germline V gene lookup returns CDR1 GITISATS and CDR2 ISYDGTV (reference sequence). DNA for the CDR3: TGTGCCTTGTGGGAGGGAACCAAACTACAAGAGTTGGGCAAAAAAATCAAGGTATTT. Its protein product is CALWEGTKLQELGKKIKVF.

A note on this clone: The protein TCRdb lists belongs to a much larger clone and differs from this DNA's translation at residue 8, which points to a read error; the protein shown is made from the DNA. In DNA, the CDR3 is TGTGCCTTGTGGGAGGCCCGGAATTTCTATTATTATAAGAAACTCTTT. Protein sequence: CALWEARNFYYYKKLF. The rearrangement links TRGV9 to TRGJ1 or TRGJ2. CDR1 and CDR2 from the germline V gene are GITISATS and ISYDGTV (reference sequence). V trimming: 2 bases; J trimming: 2 bases; junction bases outside the gene matches: 12. This CDR3 spans 16 amino acids.

Notes on this clone: This likely reflects a read error, since a far larger clone is one base away. The sample holds other DNA sequences that translate to the same CDR3. The chain employs TRGV9 and TRGJP. No J gene is reported in TCRdb; it was inferred here by comparing the DNA with germline. Germline V CDR1 and CDR2: GITISATS, ISYDGTV (reference sequence). This CDR3 region has 18 residues. The CDR3 here is CALWEVSPQELGKKIKVF. CDR3 nucleotide sequence: TGTGCCTTGTGGGAGGTGTCCCCTCAAGAGTTGGGAAAAAAAATCAAGGTATTT.

This clone was detected many times. The chain has TRGV9 and TRGJP1. The ends lost 0 bases at V and 5 bases at J; junction bases unmatched: 6. Germline CDR1 is GITISATS and CDR2 is ISYDGTV (reference sequence). The CDR3 has 15 amino acids. The CDR3 sequence is CALWEVRGTGWFKIF. The CDR3 bases are TGTGCCTTGTGGGAGGTGCGGGGAACTGGTTGGTTCAAGATATTT.

In the case of this clone: With only one base between it and a far larger clone, this is likely a read error. The rearrangement links TRGV2 to TRGJ1 or TRGJ2. No J gene is reported in TCRdb; it was inferred here by comparing the DNA with germline. CDR1 EGSNGY and CDR2 YDSYNSKV come from the germline V gene. With 5 bases clipped from V and 7 bases from J, the junction kept 11 bases outside the gene matches. The CDR3 runs 13 residues. CDR3 bases: TGTGCCACCTGGGGGTGGAGGGACTATAAGAAACTCTTT. Translation: CATWGWRDYKKLF.

This clone came up many times. TCRdb shows a much larger clone's protein in place of this DNA's translation, and the two differ at residue 10, likely through a read error; the protein shown is translated from the DNA. The rearrangement links TRGV9 to TRGJ1 or TRGJ2. The J gene was not available in TCRdb and was assigned here by matching the DNA to germline segments. The CDR3 runs to 14 residues. CDR1 is GITISATS, CDR2 ISYDGTV, per germline (reference sequence). The CDR3 loop reads CALWEAHPYCKKLF. The DNA for the CDR3 is TGTGCCTTGTGGGAGGCCCACCCTTATTGTAAGAAACTCTTT.